Sequencing of this T cell receptor (beta chain) was carried out in a study of blood T cell repertoires in COVID-19. Study information: Samples representing acute and convalescent COVID-19 were sourced from the United States, Italy and Spain.

The germline V gene encodes CDR1 GTSNPN and CDR2 SVGIG (reference sequence). V was pared by 4 bases and J by 9 bases, with 8 bases of the junction left unmatched. This CDR3 spans 14 amino acids. This table comes from immunoSEQ multiplex PCR, and its TCRdb copy is limited to in-frame clones, with some not included. The sample gives approximately 140,000 clones, 82% of which show up once; 13% to 15% is in the top ten. V gene TRBV30 combines with J gene TRBJ1-6; TRBD1 matches 8 bases. The sample consisted of peripheral blood. This TCR came from a human donor with acute or convalescent COVID-19. The donor label of this sample is uncertain. CDR3 sequence: CAWNQDRGGSPLHF. In nucleotides, the CDR3 is TGTGCCTGGAACCAAGACAGGGGAGGTTCACCCCTCCACTTT.